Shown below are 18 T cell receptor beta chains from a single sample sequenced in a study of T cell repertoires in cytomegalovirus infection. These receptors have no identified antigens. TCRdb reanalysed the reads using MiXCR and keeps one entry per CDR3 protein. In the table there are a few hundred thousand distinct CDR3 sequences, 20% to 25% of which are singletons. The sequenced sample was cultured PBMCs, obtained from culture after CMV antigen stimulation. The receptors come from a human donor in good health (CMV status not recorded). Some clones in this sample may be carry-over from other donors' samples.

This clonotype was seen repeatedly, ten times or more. CDR3 loop: CASSLARPSMNTEAFF. CDR3 nucleotides: TGTGCCAGCAGTTTAGCGAGACCTAGCATGAACACTGAAGCTTTCTTT. The chain recombines TRBV12-3 or TRBV12-4 with TRBJ1-1; unclear D gene. Trimming shortened V by 0 bases and J by 0 bases, and 11 bases separated the two germline ends. The CDR3 runs 16 residues.

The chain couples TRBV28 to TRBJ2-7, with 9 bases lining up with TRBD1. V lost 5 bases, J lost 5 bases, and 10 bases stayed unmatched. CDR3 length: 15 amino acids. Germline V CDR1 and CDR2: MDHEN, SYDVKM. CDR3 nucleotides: TGTGCCAGCAGTCGCGGGGGACAGGGTAGCCACGAGCAGTACTTC. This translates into CASSRGGQGSHEQYF.

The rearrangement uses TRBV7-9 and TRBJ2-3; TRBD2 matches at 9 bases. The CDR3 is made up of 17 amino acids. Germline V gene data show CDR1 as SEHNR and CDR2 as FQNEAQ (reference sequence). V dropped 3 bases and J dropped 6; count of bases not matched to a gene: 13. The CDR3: CASSFIGTSRRGDTQYF. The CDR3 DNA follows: TGTGCCAGCAGCTTCATCGGGACTAGCAGGCGAGGGGATACGCAGTATTTT.

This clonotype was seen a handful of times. Written as DNA, the CDR3 is TGTGCCGGTTCCGGGACTAGCGGGAGGACCACCCAGACCCAGTACTTC. Protein sequence: CAGSGTSGRTTQTQYF. The V and J genes are TRBV2 and TRBJ2-5; TRBD2 agrees at 15 bases. Germline V lookup: CDR1 SNHLY, CDR2 FYNNEI. V lost 11 bases, J lost 6 bases, and 13 bases stayed unmatched. The CDR3 spans 16 residues.

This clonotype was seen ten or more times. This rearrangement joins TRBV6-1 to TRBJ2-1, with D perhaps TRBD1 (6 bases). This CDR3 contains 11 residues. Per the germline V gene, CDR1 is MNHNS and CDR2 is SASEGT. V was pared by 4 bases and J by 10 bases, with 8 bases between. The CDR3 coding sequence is TGTGCCAGCAGTGGGGACACGGAGCAGTTCTTC. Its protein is CASSGDTEQFF.

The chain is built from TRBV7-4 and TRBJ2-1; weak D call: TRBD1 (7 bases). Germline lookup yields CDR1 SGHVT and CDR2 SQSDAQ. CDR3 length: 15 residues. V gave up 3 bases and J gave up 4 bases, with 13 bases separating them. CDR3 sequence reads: CASSFTGEVYNEQFF. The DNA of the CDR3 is TGTGCCAGCAGCTTCACAGGGGAGGTGTACAATGAGCAGTTCTTC.

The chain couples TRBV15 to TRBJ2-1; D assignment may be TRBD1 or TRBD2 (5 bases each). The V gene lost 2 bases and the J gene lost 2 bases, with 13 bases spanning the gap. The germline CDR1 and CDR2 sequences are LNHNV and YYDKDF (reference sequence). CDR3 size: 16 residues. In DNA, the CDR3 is TGTGCCACCAGCAGACATACGGGACGCCCCTACAATGAGCAGTTCTTC. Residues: CATSRHTGRPYNEQFF.

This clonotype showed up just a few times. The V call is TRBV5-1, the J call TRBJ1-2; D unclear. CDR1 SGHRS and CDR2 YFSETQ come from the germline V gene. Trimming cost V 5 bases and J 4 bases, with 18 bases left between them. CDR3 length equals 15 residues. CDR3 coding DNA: TGCGCCAGCAGGCCGGACGTGGGGAAAATCTATGGCTACACCTTC. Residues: CASRPDVGKIYGYTF.

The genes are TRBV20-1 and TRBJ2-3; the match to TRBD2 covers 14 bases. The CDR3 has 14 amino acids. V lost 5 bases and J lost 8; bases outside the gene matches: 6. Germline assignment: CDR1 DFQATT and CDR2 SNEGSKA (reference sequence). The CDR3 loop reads CSASGLAGEGTQYF. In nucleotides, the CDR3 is TGCAGTGCTTCGGGACTAGCGGGAGAGGGTACGCAGTATTTT.

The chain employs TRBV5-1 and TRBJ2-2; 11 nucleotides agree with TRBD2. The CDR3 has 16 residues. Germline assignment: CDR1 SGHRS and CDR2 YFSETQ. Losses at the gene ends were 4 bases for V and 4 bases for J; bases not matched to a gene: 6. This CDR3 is CASSDGTSGFTGELFF. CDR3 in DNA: TGCGCCAGCAGCGACGGGACTAGCGGATTCACCGGGGAGCTGTTTTTT. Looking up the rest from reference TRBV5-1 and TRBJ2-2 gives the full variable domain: KAGVTQTPRYLIKTRGQQVTLSCSPISGHRSVSWYQQTPGQGLQFLFEYFSETQRNKGNFPGRFSGRQFSNSRSEMNVSTLELGDSALYLCASSDGTSGFTGELFFGEGSRLTVL.

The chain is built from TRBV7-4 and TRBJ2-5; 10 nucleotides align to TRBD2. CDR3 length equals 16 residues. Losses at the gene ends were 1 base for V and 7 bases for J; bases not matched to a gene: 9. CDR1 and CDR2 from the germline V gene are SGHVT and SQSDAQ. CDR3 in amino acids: CASSLVLAGTGGTQYF. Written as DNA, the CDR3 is TGTGCCAGCAGCTTAGTACTAGCGGGGACCGGAGGGACCCAGTACTTC.

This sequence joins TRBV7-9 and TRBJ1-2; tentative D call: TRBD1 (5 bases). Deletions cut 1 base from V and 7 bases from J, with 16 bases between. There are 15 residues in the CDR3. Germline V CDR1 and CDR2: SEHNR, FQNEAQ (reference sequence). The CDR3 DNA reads TGTGCCAGCAGCTTAGGTGGCAGGGACTCTTTTGGCTACACCTTC. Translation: CASSLGGRDSFGYTF.

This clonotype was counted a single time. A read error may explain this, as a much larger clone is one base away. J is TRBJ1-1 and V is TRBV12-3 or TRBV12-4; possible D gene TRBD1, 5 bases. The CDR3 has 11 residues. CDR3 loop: CASSFGHRGAF. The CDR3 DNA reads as TGTGCCAGCAGTTTCGGGCACCGCGGGGCCTTT.

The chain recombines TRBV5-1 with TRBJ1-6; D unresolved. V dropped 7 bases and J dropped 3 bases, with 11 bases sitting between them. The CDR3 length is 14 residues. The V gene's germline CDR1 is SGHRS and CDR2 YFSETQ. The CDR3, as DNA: TGCGCCAGCTCACGTGACGGCTATAATTCACCCCTCCACTTT. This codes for CASSRDGYNSPLHF.

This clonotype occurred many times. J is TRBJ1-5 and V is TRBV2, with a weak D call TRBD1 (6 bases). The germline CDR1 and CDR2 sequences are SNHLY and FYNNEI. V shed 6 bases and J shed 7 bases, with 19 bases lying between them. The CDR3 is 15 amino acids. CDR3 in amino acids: CASSPSGGQGQPQHF. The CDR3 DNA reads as TGTGCCAGCAGCCCCTCTGGGGGGCAGGGCCAGCCCCAGCATTTT.

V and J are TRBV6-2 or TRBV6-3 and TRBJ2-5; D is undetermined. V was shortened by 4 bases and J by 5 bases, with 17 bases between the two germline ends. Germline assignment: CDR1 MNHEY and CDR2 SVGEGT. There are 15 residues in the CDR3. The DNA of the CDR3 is TGTGCCAGCAGTTCACCGTTAAGGATCGCGGAGACCCAGTACTTC. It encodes CASSSPLRIAETQYF.

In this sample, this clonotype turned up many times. The CDR3 bases are TGTGCCAGCAGTCTGGACAGATCGGCTAACTATGGCTACACCTTC. As protein: CASSLDRSANYGYTF. The rearrangement joins TRBV6-2 or TRBV6-3 to TRBJ1-2; tentatively, D is TRBD1 (6 bases). The CDR3 consists of 15 residues. CDR1 MNHEY and CDR2 SVGEGT come from the germline V gene. Deletions cut 5 bases from V and 0 bases from J, with 13 bases between.

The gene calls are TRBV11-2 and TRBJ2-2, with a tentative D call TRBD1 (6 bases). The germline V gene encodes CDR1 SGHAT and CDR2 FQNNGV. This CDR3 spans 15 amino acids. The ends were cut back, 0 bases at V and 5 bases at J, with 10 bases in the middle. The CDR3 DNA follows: TGTGCCAGCAGCTTAGAAGACAGGATAACCGGGGAGCTGTTTTTT. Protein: CASSLEDRITGELFF.